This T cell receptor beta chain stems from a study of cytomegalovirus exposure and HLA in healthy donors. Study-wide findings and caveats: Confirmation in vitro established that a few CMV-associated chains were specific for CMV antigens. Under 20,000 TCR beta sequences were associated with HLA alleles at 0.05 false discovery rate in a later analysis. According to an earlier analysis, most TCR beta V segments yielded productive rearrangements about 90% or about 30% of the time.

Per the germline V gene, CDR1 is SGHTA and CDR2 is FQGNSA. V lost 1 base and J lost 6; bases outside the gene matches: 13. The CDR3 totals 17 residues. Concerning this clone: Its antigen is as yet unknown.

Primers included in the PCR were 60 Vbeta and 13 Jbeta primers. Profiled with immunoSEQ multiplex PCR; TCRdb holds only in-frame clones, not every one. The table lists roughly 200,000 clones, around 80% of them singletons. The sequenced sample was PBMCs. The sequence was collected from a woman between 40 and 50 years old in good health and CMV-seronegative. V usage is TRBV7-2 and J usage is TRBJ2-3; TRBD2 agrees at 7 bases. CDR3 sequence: CASSLDGSAGVGDTQYF. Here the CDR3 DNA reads TGTGCCAGCAGCTTAGATGGTTCGGCGGGAGTGGGGGATACGCAGTATTTT.